A single sample is the source of the 26 T cell receptor beta chains below, sequenced in a study of cytomegalovirus exposure and HLA in healthy donors. The primer mix had 60 Vbeta and 13 Jbeta primers. Assay used: immunoSEQ multiplex PCR; TCRdb lists only in-frame clones, some missing. The table records around 160,000 clones, around 84% of them present only once. Sequenced material: PBMCs. The receptor source for this set is a man between 35 and 55 years old in good health and CMV-seropositive.

This clone occurred a few times. The chain couples TRBV27 to TRBJ2-1, with a tentative D call TRBD2 (6 bases). The germline V gene encodes CDR1 MNHEY and CDR2 SMNVEV (reference sequence). This CDR3 has 16 residues. With 4 bases removed from V and 3 bases from J, the gap between germline ends came to 16 bases. CDR3 DNA sequence: TGTGCCAGCAGTTATCGCCAGGGAGGTTTCTACAATGAGCAGTTCTTC. Protein sequence: CASSYRQGGFYNEQFF.

The chain joins TRBV5-1 to TRBJ2-5, with D possibly being TRBD2 (6 bases). V lost 4 bases and J lost 3, with 16 bases in between. Germline V gene data show CDR1 as SGHRS and CDR2 as YFSETQ. The CDR3 has 15 residues. This CDR3 is CASSPTGGKEETQYF. CDR3 nucleotide sequence: TGCGCCAGCAGCCCCACGGGCGGGAAAGAAGAGACCCAGTACTTC. Complete variable domain (other parts from reference TRBV5-1 and TRBJ2-5): KAGVTQTPRYLIKTRGQQVTLSCSPISGHRSVSWYQQTPGQGLQFLFEYFSETQRNKGNFPGRFSGRQFSNSRSEMNVSTLELGDSALYLCASSPTGGKEETQYFGPGTRLLVL.

This sequence joins TRBV7-9 and TRBJ1-5, with D possibly TRBD1 on 5 matching bases. This CDR3 contains 14 residues. CDR1 is SEHNR and CDR2 is FQNEAQ in the germline V gene (reference sequence). The germline V and J ends were trimmed by 4 bases and 3 bases, with 10 bases remaining between them. The CDR3 DNA follows: TGTGCCAGCAGCTCCCAGGGTAACAATCAGCCCCAGCATTTT. This encodes CASSSQGNNQPQHF.

V gene TRBV30 combines with J gene TRBJ2-3; D unclear. The CDR3 spans 11 residues. Germline loops: CDR1 GTSNPN, CDR2 SVGIG (reference sequence). Trimming took off 1 base at V and 6 bases at J, with 5 bases between the two ends. CDR3 residues: CAWSAVDTQYF. The CDR3 DNA is TGTGCCTGGAGTGCCGTGGATACGCAGTATTTT.

The rearrangement joins TRBV5-1 to TRBJ2-5; unclear D gene. CDR1 and CDR2 from the germline V gene are SGHRS and YFSETQ. The CDR3 is made up of 16 amino acids. The V end lost 0 bases, the J end lost 1 base, and 13 bases lay between the germline ends. CDR3 bases: TGCGCCAGCAGCTTGGCTGGCGGAGTCCTCCAAGAGACCCAGTACTTC. This gives the protein CASSLAGGVLQETQYF.

This sequence joins TRBV5-1 and TRBJ2-5; 10 bases match TRBD2. The CDR3 runs to 15 residues. With 3 bases clipped from V and 3 bases from J, the junction kept 5 bases outside the gene matches. Germline CDR1 and CDR2: SGHRS and YFSETQ. This CDR3 reads CASSSTGTSEETQYF. DNA of the CDR3: TGCGCCAGCAGCTCAACCGGGACTAGCGAAGAGACCCAGTACTTC.

The chain joins TRBV5-3 to TRBJ2-5; tentative D call: TRBD1 (6 bases). TRBV5-3 is labeled an ORF, and its function is uncertain. This CDR3 is 13 amino acids long. The V end lost 4 bases, the J end lost 4 bases, and 11 bases lay between the germline ends. The CDR3, as DNA: TGTGCCAGAAGCAACGGACAGAGAGAGACCCAGTACTTC. It is translated as CARSNGQRETQYF.

The chain couples TRBV30 to TRBJ2-2, with 12 bases aligning to TRBD2. The germline V gene encodes CDR1 GTSNPN and CDR2 SVGIG (reference sequence). The CDR3 is 15 residues long. Trimming at V came to 1 base and at J to 5 bases, leaving 2 bases not matched to a gene. CDR3 DNA sequence: TGTGCCTGGAGTGGTGGGACTAGCGGGACCGGGGAGCTGTTTTTT. Amino acids: CAWSGGTSGTGELFF. The full variable domain, its missing parts supplied by reference TRBV30 and TRBJ2-2, is SQTIHQWPATLVQPVGSPLSLECTVEGTSNPNLYWYRQAAGRGLQLLFYSVGIGQISSEVPQNLSASRPQDRQFILSSKKLLLSDSGFYLCAWSGGTSGTGELFFGEGSRLTVL.

J is TRBJ1-5 and V is TRBV21-1; no check of the table's D call, TRBD1, against the DNA was made. TRBV21-1 is listed as a pseudogene. The CDR3 consists of 13 residues. CDR3: CASSQYGNQPQHF. The CDR3 nucleotides are TGTGCCAGCAGCCAGTATGGCAATCAGCCCCAGCATTTT.

As concerns this clone: Other DNA sequences in this sample translate to the same CDR3. The CDR3 DNA reads TGTGCCAGCAGCGTTCAGGGGGCGAACACTGAAGCTTTCTTT. It yields the protein CASSVQGANTEAFF. The chain has TRBV9 and TRBJ1-1, with 8 bases fitting TRBD1. V gave up 2 bases and J gave up 1 base; unmatched junction bases: 1. CDR1 is SGDLS, CDR2 YYNGEE, per germline. The length of the CDR3 is 14 residues.

This chain joins TRBV10-1 and TRBJ2-7; the D gene is possibly TRBD1 (5 bases). Trimming took off 6 bases at V and 2 bases at J, with 11 bases between the two ends. The CDR3 has 13 residues. Germline lookup yields CDR1 WNHNN and CDR2 SYGVQD (reference sequence). The CDR3 bases are TGCGCCAGCAGAGGGAAGACAGCCTACGAGCAGTACTTC. Translated: CASRGKTAYEQYF.

The chain employs TRBV6-1 and TRBJ1-2; 11 bases are shared with TRBD1. The CDR3 extends over 15 amino acids. CDR1 and CDR2 from the germline V gene are MNHNS and SASEGT. V shed 4 bases and J 7 bases; nucleotides not matched to a gene: 8. The CDR3 loop reads CASSGGTGGFRGYTF. The CDR3, as DNA: TGTGCCAGCAGTGGAGGGACAGGGGGGTTTCGTGGCTACACCTTC.

This clone was recorded a few times. The chain links TRBV10-2 to TRBJ1-1; 10 bases are shared with TRBD1. Trimming cost V 7 bases and J 7 bases; bases outside gene matches: 9. This CDR3 is 14 amino acids long. The germline V gene encodes CDR1 WSHSY and CDR2 SAAADI. The CDR3 reads CASNEGTGAGEAFF. The CDR3 coding sequence is TGCGCCAGCAATGAAGGGACAGGGGCTGGTGAAGCTTTCTTT.

The chain is built from TRBV6-5 and TRBJ2-1; 7 nucleotides match TRBD1. The ends lost 4 bases at V and 4 bases at J; junction bases unmatched: 7. This CDR3 is 15 amino acids long. Germline assignment: CDR1 MNHEY and CDR2 SVGAGI. For the CDR3, the DNA is TGTGCCAGCAGTTTCGGGACAGAGCATTACAATGAGCAGTTCTTC. As protein: CASSFGTEHYNEQFF.

The rearrangement uses TRBV7-9 and TRBJ1-2, with 7 bases aligning to TRBD1. From germline, CDR1 is SEHNR and CDR2 FQNEAQ (reference sequence). The CDR3 loop spans 15 amino acids. The V and J ends lost 2 bases and 7 bases, in that order; junction bases with no gene match: 10. This CDR3 is CASSLPGQPKGGYTF. The CDR3 coding sequence is TGTGCCAGCAGCTTACCGGGACAGCCAAAGGGTGGCTACACCTTC. The variable domain in full, with the rest retrieved from reference TRBV7-9 and TRBJ1-2, is DTGVSQNPRHKITKRGQNVTFRCDPISEHNRLYWYRQTLGQGPEFLTYFQNEAQLEKSRLLSDRFSAERPKGSFSTLEIQRTEQGDSAMYLCASSLPGQPKGGYTFGSGTRLTVV.

The chain recombines TRBV30 with TRBJ2-5; 8 bases are shared with TRBD1. The CDR3 consists of 17 residues. The germline CDR1 and CDR2 sequences are GTSNPN and SVGIG (reference sequence). V lost 2 bases and J lost 5; bases outside the gene matches: 16. The CDR3 DNA is TGTGCCTGGAGTCGGGACGGGACAGGAGTGTTAGGGGAGACCCAGTACTTC. It yields the protein CAWSRDGTGVLGETQYF.

This sequence joins TRBV7-2 and TRBJ1-5, with TRBD1 matching 9 bases. CDR1 is SGHTA and CDR2 is FQGNSA in the germline V gene. V shed 6 bases and J 7 bases; nucleotides not matched to a gene: 10. CDR3 length equals 15 residues. The CDR3 loop reads CASSPMGQGEQPQHF. The CDR3 DNA is TGTGCCAGCAGTCCGATGGGACAGGGAGAGCAGCCCCAGCATTTT.

This clone has just a few counts. The genes are TRBV7-2 and TRBJ1-5, with TRBD1 identical over 8 bases. J lost 7 bases, V lost 5 bases, and 7 bases had no gene match. This CDR3 has 14 amino acids. The V gene's germline CDR1 is SGHTA and CDR2 FQGNSA. This CDR3 reads CASSPDRGGQPQHF. In nucleotides, the CDR3 is TGTGCCAGCAGCCCCGACAGGGGTGGACAGCCCCAGCATTTT.

This clone was observed once. Other DNA variants within this sample encode the same CDR3. CDR3 DNA: TGTGCCAGTAGCCCCAACGGACAGGGAAATGCGTACGAGCAGTACTTC. Translating it yields CASSPNGQGNAYEQYF. V gene TRBV19 combines with J gene TRBJ2-7, with 8 bases matching TRBD1. V shed 6 bases and J 4 bases; nucleotides not matched to a gene: 14. This CDR3 has 16 amino acids. Germline-derived CDR1 and CDR2 are LNHDA and SQIVND (reference sequence).

The rearrangement uses TRBV30 and TRBJ2-1, with 9 nucleotides matching TRBD1. There are 12 residues in the CDR3. From germline, CDR1 is GTSNPN and CDR2 SVGIG (reference sequence). Trimming took 8 bases from V and 3 from J; bases not matched to a gene: 2. This CDR3 reads CAKDRGYNEQFF. The CDR3 DNA is TGTGCCAAGGACAGGGGCTACAATGAGCAGTTCTTC.

This chain links TRBV2 with TRBJ1-3; a possible D gene is TRBD1 (6 bases). The CDR3 has 15 residues. Trimming shortened V by 6 bases and J by 3 bases, and 15 bases separated the two germline ends. Germline V gene data show CDR1 as SNHLY and CDR2 as FYNNEI. CDR3 DNA sequence: TGTGCCAGCAGGCAGGGGAGCGCGTATGGAAACACCATATATTTT. It yields the protein CASRQGSAYGNTIYF.

V and J are TRBV29-1 and TRBJ2-5, with TRBD1 matching over 8 bases. V was pared by 4 bases and J by 4 bases, with 2 bases of the junction left unmatched. Germline values: CDR1 SQVTM, CDR2 ANQGSEA. This CDR3 is built from 12 residues. CDR3: CSVVTGGETQYF. The CDR3 DNA is TGCAGCGTTGTAACAGGGGGAGAGACCCAGTACTTC.

The chain uses TRBV14 and TRBJ2-1; D gene ambiguous. Between the trimmed V and J ends, which lost 4 bases and 0 bases, there was a span of 7 bases. Germline loops: CDR1 SGHDN, CDR2 FVKESK. There are 14 residues in the CDR3. CDR3 sequence: CASSRGVSYNEQFF. The CDR3 bases are TGTGCCAGCAGCCGAGGCGTCTCCTACAATGAGCAGTTCTTC.

The count of this clone is one. The chain employs TRBV7-3 and TRBJ1-1; D is ambiguous. The CDR3 covers 17 residues. The germline V and J ends were trimmed by 10 bases and 0 bases, with 24 bases remaining between them. Germline values: CDR1 SGHTA, CDR2 FQGTGA. The CDR3 loop is CATSPRRMRPVNTEAFF. The CDR3 DNA reads as TGTGCCACCTCTCCCCGGAGGATGAGGCCTGTGAACACTGAAGCTTTCTTT.

The rearrangement uses TRBV27 and TRBJ1-1; the D gene is possibly TRBD1 (6 bases). Germline V lookup: CDR1 MNHEY, CDR2 SMNVEV (reference sequence). The CDR3 extends over 15 amino acids. V dropped 3 bases and J dropped 0 bases, with 11 bases sitting between them. CDR3 loop: CASSFQNRVNTEAFF. The CDR3, as DNA: TGTGCCAGCAGTTTCCAGAACAGGGTGAACACTGAAGCTTTCTTT.

The chain employs TRBV18 and TRBJ1-1; D gene ambiguous. CDR1 and CDR2 from the germline V gene are KGHSH and LQKENI. V lost 3 bases and J 4 bases, leaving 12 bases between the germline ends. The CDR3 is made up of 14 amino acids. CDR3 bases: TGTGCCAGCTCACCCGGGATGCCTTCCACTGAAGCTTTCTTT. This codes for CASSPGMPSTEAFF.